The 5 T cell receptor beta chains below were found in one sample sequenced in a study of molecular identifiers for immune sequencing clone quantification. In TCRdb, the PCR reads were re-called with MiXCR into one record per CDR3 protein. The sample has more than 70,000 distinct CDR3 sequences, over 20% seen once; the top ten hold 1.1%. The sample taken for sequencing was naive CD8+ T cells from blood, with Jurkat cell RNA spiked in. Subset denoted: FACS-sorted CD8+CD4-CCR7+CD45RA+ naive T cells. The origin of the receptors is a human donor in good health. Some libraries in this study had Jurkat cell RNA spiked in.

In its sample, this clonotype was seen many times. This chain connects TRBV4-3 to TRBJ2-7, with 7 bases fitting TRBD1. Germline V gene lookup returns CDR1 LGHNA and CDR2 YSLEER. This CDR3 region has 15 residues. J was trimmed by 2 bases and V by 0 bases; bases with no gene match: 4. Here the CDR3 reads CASSQERQGAYEQYF. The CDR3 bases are TGCGCCAGCAGCCAAGAGCGGCAGGGGGCCTACGAGCAGTACTTC.

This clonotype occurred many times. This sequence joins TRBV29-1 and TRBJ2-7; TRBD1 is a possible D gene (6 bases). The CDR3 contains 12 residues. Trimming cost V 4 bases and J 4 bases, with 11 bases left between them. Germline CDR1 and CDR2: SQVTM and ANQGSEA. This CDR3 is CSVARTEYEQYF. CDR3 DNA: TGCAGCGTTGCCCGGACAGAATACGAGCAGTACTTC.

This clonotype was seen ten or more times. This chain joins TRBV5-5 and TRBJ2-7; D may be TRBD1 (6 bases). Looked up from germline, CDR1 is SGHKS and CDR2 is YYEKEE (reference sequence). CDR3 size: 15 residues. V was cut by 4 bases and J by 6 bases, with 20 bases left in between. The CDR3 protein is CASSQPDRPLGEQYF. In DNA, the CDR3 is TGTGCCAGCAGCCAACCCGACAGGCCGTTGGGCGAGCAGTACTTC.

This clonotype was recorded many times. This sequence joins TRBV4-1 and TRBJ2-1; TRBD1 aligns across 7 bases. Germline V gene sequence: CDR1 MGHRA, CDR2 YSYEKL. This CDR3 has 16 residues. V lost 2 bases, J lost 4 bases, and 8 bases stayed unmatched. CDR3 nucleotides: TGCGCCAGCAGCCAAAAAATGGGACAGACTTACAATGAGCAGTTCTTC. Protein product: CASSQKMGQTYNEQFF.

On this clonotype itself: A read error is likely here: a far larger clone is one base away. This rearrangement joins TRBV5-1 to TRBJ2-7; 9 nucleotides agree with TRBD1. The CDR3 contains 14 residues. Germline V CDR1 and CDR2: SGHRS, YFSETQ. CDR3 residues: CASSFGTGSYKQYF. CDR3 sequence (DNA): TGCGCCAGCAGCTTTGGGACAGGGAGCTACAAGCAGTACTTC. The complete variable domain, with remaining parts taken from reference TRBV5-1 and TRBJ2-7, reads KAGVTQTPRYLIKTRGQQVTLSCSPISGHRSVSWYQQTPGQGLQFLFEYFSETQRNKGNFPGRFSGRQFSNSRSEMNVSTLELGDSALYLCASSFGTGSYKQYFGPGTRLTVT.